The next 6 T cell receptor beta chains were all read from a single sample in a study of identical twins. A single record per CDR3 protein comes from TCRdb applying MiXCR to the 5' RACE reads. The sample gives around 160,000 distinct CDR3 sequences, around 3.4% of which show up once; more than 6.5% is in the top ten. The sequenced material came from memory T cells sorted from blood. Receptors originate from a man between 18 and 29 years old in good health.

This clonotype was counted ten times or more. The chain recombines TRBV15 with TRBJ1-5; 7 bases are shared with TRBD1. The CDR3 runs 16 residues. In germline, CDR1 is LNHNV, CDR2 YYDKDF (reference sequence). Trimming removed 0 bases from V and 5 bases from J; junction bases left unmatched: 7. The CDR3 loop reads CATSRDRGDSDQPQHF. The CDR3 DNA follows: TGTGCCACCAGCAGAGATCGAGGGGACAGCGATCAGCCCCAGCATTTT.

A remark on this clonotype: A much larger clone differs by one base, so this may be a read error. DNA for the CDR3: TGCAGTGCTATCGGGACAGGGAGTCGATGGGATGCGCAGTATTTT. Protein: CSAIGTGSRWDAQYF. V and J are TRBV20-1 and TRBJ2-3, with 9 bases fitting TRBD1. Looked up from germline, CDR1 is DFQATT and CDR2 is SNEGSKA (reference sequence). The CDR3 is 15 residues long. Trimming removed 4 bases from V and 10 bases from J; junction bases left unmatched: 15.

This clonotype has at least ten counts. The rearrangement joins TRBV6-2 or TRBV6-3 to TRBJ1-1, with D possibly matching TRBD1 (5 bases). The CDR3 covers 15 residues. CDR1 is MNHEY and CDR2 is SVGEGT in the germline V gene. V was shortened by 4 bases and J by 1 base, with 13 bases between the two germline ends. CDR3 protein: CASSSTGTTNTEAFF. CDR3 in DNA: TGTGCCAGCAGTTCGACCGGGACGACGAACACTGAAGCTTTCTTT.

This clonotype was seen only a few times. The chain carries TRBV10-3 and TRBJ1-1; D call uncertain. Germline V gene lookup returns CDR1 ENHRY and CDR2 SYGVKD. The germline V and J ends were trimmed by 3 bases and 4 bases, with 6 bases remaining between them. CDR3 length: 12 residues. The CDR3 nucleotides are TGTGCCATCAGTGACAGTAGCACTGAAGCTTTCTTT. Translating it yields CAISDSSTEAFF.

This clonotype was detected ten times or more. J is TRBJ2-2 and V is TRBV18; D unresolved. V lost 0 bases, J lost 4 bases, and 9 bases lay in between. The germline V gene encodes CDR1 KGHSH and CDR2 LQKENI. The CDR3 sequence is 15 residues long. The CDR3 region is CASSPPFSSTGELFF. The DNA of the CDR3 is TGTGCCAGCTCACCACCTTTCAGCAGCACCGGGGAGCTGTTTTTT.

This clonotype occurred many times. V is TRBV12-3 or TRBV12-4 and J is TRBJ2-3; the match to TRBD1 covers 11 bases. Trimming at V came to 6 bases and at J to 1 base, leaving 9 bases not matched to a gene. The CDR3 extends over 17 amino acids. For the CDR3, the DNA is TGTGCCAGCAGCCCTTACCCGGGACAGGGGGGCACAGATACGCAGTATTTT. Its protein is CASSPYPGQGGTDTQYF.